Below are 5 T cell receptor beta chains sequenced from a single sample in a study of shared clonotypes between healthy human individuals (dated by TCRdb to the early 2020s). Libraries came from the immunoSEQ multiplex PCR assay. TCRdb provides this immuneACCESS table in a form limited to in-frame rearrangements. Some clones are lacking; in checked studies, under half of them reflect an unresolved V gene, and why the rest are absent is not known. Present in this sample are some 1,600,000 clones, 95% to 99% of which were seen just once. The ten largest clones take up 0.4% to 0.55% of the sample. Source material: naive CD4+ T cells sorted from blood. This sample's cell subset or site label indicates: CD45RA+ positively selected. The receptors derive from a man younger than 40 in good health.

The chain combines TRBV30 with TRBJ1-5, with a tentative D call TRBD1 (5 bases). The germline gives CDR1 GTSNPN, CDR2 SVGIG (reference sequence). Trimming stripped 0 bases from V and 9 bases from J, with 12 bases between. This CDR3 is 13 amino acids long. DNA for the CDR3: TGTGCCTGGAGTGTGGGGTCCGGGGGGCCCCAGCATTTT. Protein sequence: CAWSVGSGGPQHF. The complete variable domain, with remaining parts taken from reference TRBV30 and TRBJ1-5, reads SQTIHQWPATLVQPVGSPLSLECTVEGTSNPNLYWYRQAAGRGLQLLFYSVGIGQISSEVPQNLSASRPQDRQFILSSKKLLLSDSGFYLCAWSVGSGGPQHFGDGTRLSIL.

On this clone: This sample also contains other DNA sequences that code for the same CDR3. The rearrangement joins TRBV7-9 to TRBJ2-3, with D tentatively TRBD1 or TRBD2 (5 bases each). With 5 bases removed from V and 1 base from J, the gap between germline ends came to 7 bases. This CDR3 spans 13 amino acids. Looked up from germline, CDR1 is SEHNR and CDR2 is FQNEAQ (reference sequence). CDR3 in DNA: TGTGCCAGCAGCCGAGGGGGCACAGATACGCAGTATTTT. Translating it yields CASSRGGTDTQYF. The full variable domain, completed using reference TRBV7-9 and TRBJ2-3, is DTGVSQNPRHKITKRGQNVTFRCDPISEHNRLYWYRQTLGQGPEFLTYFQNEAQLEKSRLLSDRFSAERPKGSFSTLEIQRTEQGDSAMYLCASSRGGTDTQYFGPGTRLTVL.

The chain carries TRBV6-1 and TRBJ2-2; D is ambiguous. Trimming removed 4 bases at V and 6 bases at J, with 12 bases between. Germline V lookup: CDR1 MNHNS, CDR2 SASEGT. This CDR3 has 14 amino acids. CDR3 in amino acids: CASSVRQVAGELFF. CDR3 in DNA: TGTGCCAGCAGTGTAAGGCAGGTTGCCGGGGAGCTGTTTTTT.

The chain employs TRBV4-3 and TRBJ2-1; 10 bases line up with TRBD1. Germline CDR1 reads LGHNA; CDR2 reads YSLEER. CDR3 length: 16 residues. V lost 2 bases, J lost 7 bases, and 8 bases stayed unmatched. The CDR3, as DNA: TGCGCCAGCAGCCAATTAATCCCGGGACAGGGGAATGAGCAGTTCTTC. This encodes CASSQLIPGQGNEQFF.

The gene calls are TRBV27 and TRBJ1-5; TRBD1 is a possible D gene (6 bases). CDR1 MNHEY and CDR2 SMNVEV come from the germline V gene (reference sequence). CDR3 length: 16 residues. The V end lost 5 bases, the J end lost 1 base, and 15 bases lay between the germline ends. The CDR3 loop is CASSRGGTRSNQPQHF. The CDR3 nucleotides are TGTGCCAGCAGTCGCGGGGGGACACGGAGCAATCAGCCCCAGCATTTT.